This T cell receptor (beta chain) derives from a study of Ad26.COV2.S vaccination and SARS-CoV-2 variants (dated by TCRdb to about 2021). Describing the broader study: Donors in the vaccine arm were drawn from COV1001, a phase I-IIa trial of Ad26.COV2.S in healthy adults that was multicentre, randomized, double-blind and placebo-controlled. Dosing of Ad26.COV2.S was intramuscular, at either 5x10^10 or 1x10^11 viral particles, delivered as one shot or as two shots spaced 56 days apart. The TCR-sequenced set comprised about 32 samples: around 20 Ad26.COV2.S vaccine recipients, 5 placebo recipients and 8 SARS-CoV-2 convalescent individuals. Throughout the experiments and outcome assessment, investigators stayed blinded to trial group allocation. Trial participants were randomized into five groups of five: low-dose or high-dose Ad26.COV2.S given once or twice, or placebo on both occasions. TCRbeta repertoire sequencing was used to assess the specificity and breadth of SARS-CoV-2-reactive T cell receptors after Ad26.COV2.S vaccination. Study-wide findings and limitations: According to the authors, total T cell responses may have been underestimated by the TCR breadth and depth analyses. After vaccination, substantial breadth of spike-specific CD8+ and CD4+ T cell responses was reported. Higher spike-specific TCR breadth was observed in Ad26.COV2.S recipients than in placebo recipients (P = 0.0014). The study was not powered for comparison of responses between vaccine doses or regimens. Comparable non-spike TCR breadth was observed between vaccine and placebo recipients, consistent with only spike being contained in the vaccine.

Concerning this clone: Its antigen target is currently unknown. No base qualities exist here, and no much larger clone lies one base off it.

This specimen's treatment or condition label, per the study, means: around 19 received Ad26.COV2.S at low or high dose, single or two shots; a few received placebo; per-sample allocation not given. For vaccine and placebo recipients, repertoires were sequenced using samples collected on day 63 after the first injection. Cohort 1b enrolled about 25 adults aged 18-55 years at a single site in Boston, USA, between 29 July and 7 August 2020. Ad26.COV2.S consisted of a replication-incompetent adenovirus type 26 vector by which a prefusion-stabilized SARS-CoV-2 spike protein from the original Wuhan strain was expressed. The germline V gene sets CDR1 to SGHRS and CDR2 to YFSETQ. Including cysteine and phenylalanine, the CDR3 has 16 amino acids. Solely the CDR3 DNA is kept, with 48 bases framed from the first base. V ends up 0 bases short and J 2 bases short, with an unmatched junction base count of 7. The immunoSEQ Assay was used to sequence TCRbeta CDR3 regions. After extraction, genomic DNA underwent amplification by bias-controlled multiplex PCR, followed by high-throughput sequencing. On the study's bioinformatics: To quantify the absolute abundance of every unique TCRbeta CDR3 region, sequences were collapsed and filtered. T cell fraction was estimated by normalizing TCRbeta template counts to usable DNA, which was measured by amplifying reference genes present in all nucleated cells. Repertoire TCRs were annotated as SARS-CoV-2-specific when V gene, CDR3 amino acid sequence and J gene were exactly matched to a known reactive TCR set. The reference SARS-CoV-2 TCR set came from MIRA and was filtered for enrichment in COVID-19-positive ImmuneCODE repertoires, removing public or cross-reactive TCRs. Using the MIRA antigens, annotated TCRs were further analysed by specific ORF or by position within an ORF. Breadth was defined as the number of annotated unique rearrangements divided by the total number of unique productive rearrangements, and depth was defined as the summed frequency of the annotated unique rearrangements. TCR breadth was compared between groups using two-sided Wilcoxon rank-sum tests. Here the immuneACCESS table is served through TCRdb, limited to in-frame sequences with V and J called. Missing clones are a known gap in these copies; in checked studies unresolved V genes cover under half, and the rest lacks a known reason. The V and J calls and clone size are taken from that table; D and trimming were inferred from the DNA. The table for this sample lists roughly 700,000 clones; 89% of them were counted only once. About 1.5% of the sample belongs to the ten largest clones.

The source is a person aged 18-65 years who received the Ad26.COV2.S COVID-19 vaccine or a placebo. Sequenced here: peripheral blood, sampled in a trial of Ad26.COV2.S vaccine versus placebo. The V and J segments used are TRBV5-1 and TRBJ2-7; 8 nucleotides in the junction match TRBD2. The CDR3 reads CASSLGDTSGAYEQYF. The nucleotide sequence reads TGCGCCAGCAGCTTGGGTGATACTAGCGGAGCCTACGAGCAGTACTTC.